This TCR beta chain is from a study of blood T cell repertoires in COVID-19. Study-wide background: The analysed material was cDNA or gDNA that came from T cells, B-cell-depleted T cells, or PBMCs.

TCRdb keeps only in-frame clones here, not all; method: immunoSEQ multiplex PCR. Of 200,000 to 250,000 clones listed, about 86% are singletons. V trimming: 1 base; J trimming: 6 bases; junction bases outside the gene matches: 8. The length of the CDR3 is 15 residues. The germline CDR1 and CDR2 sequences are LNHDA and SQIVND (reference sequence). Sequencing used PBMCs or T cells enriched from blood (not recorded which). The chain couples TRBV19 to TRBJ2-7; 8 bases are shared with TRBD1. This clonotype was sampled from a woman in her 50s in a cohort exposed to, infected with or recovered from COVID-19 (not recorded which). CDR3 region: CASSIGIATGVEQYF. DNA for the CDR3: TGTGCCAGTAGTATAGGGATAGCGACAGGGGTCGAGCAGTACTTC.